This T cell receptor (beta chain) was documented in a study of metastatic and nonmetastatic thyroid tumors. On the study more broadly: Repertoires from blood and tumor or nodule tissue of malignant and benign thyroid patients were compared. Study-level results: It was reported that TCR beta diversity was significantly higher in malignant thyroid tumors than benign nodules, in blood and tumor.

As processed by the authors: Variation in CDR3 across clinicopathological groups served as the basis for constructing a distant-metastasis classifier in papillary thyroid cancer. TCRdb called clones again from the PCR reads with MiXCR. Here the V and J calls rest on TCRdb's processing, not on the authors' analysis. The sample lists tens of thousands of clones; roughly 25% were seen once. Germline V gene lookup returns CDR1 MNHEY and CDR2 SVGEGT. The CDR3 totals 14 residues. Trimming cost V 6 bases and J 0 bases, with 9 bases left between them. Thyroid surgery had not been preceded by any treatment in any patient. A word on this clone: Its antigen is undetermined.

This sequence joins TRBV6-2 or TRBV6-3 and TRBJ2-1, with D possibly TRBD2 on 5 matching bases. This clonotype originated in a female donor with papillary thyroid cancer or a benign thyroid nodule (not recorded which). Some clones in this sample may be carry-over from other donors' samples. Specimen: blood. CDR3 region: CASRRARSYNEQFF. The CDR3 nucleotides are TGTGCCAGCAGGCGGGCTCGCTCCTACAATGAGCAGTTCTTC.